This T cell receptor (beta chain) was retrieved from a study of cytomegalovirus exposure and HLA in healthy donors. With regard to this clone: Its antigen is unknown.

Vbeta (60) and Jbeta (13) primers were used in the PCR. Sequencing used immunoSEQ multiplex PCR; TCRdb keeps in-frame clones, though not all of them. The data hold about 100,000 clones, with around 76% observed a single time. Broader study findings: Reportedly, cytomegalovirus status was diagnosed with high sensitivity and specificity. HLA restriction was apparent for most CMV-associated TCR beta chains in a later analysis.

CDR3 length: 13 residues. Trimming at V came to 5 bases and at J to 9 bases, leaving 9 bases not matched to a gene. Germline V lookup: CDR1 MNHEY, CDR2 SMNVEV (reference sequence). Sequenced sample: PBMCs. This clonotype originated in a woman aged 55-70 years in good health and CMV-seropositive. This chain connects TRBV27 to TRBJ2-5, with 7 bases that match TRBD2. The CDR3 nucleotides read TGTGCCAGCAGTCCTAGTCTAGCGGAGGCCCAGTACTTC. Translation gives CASSPSLAEAQYF.